The 8 T cell receptor beta chains presented below share a single source sample, sequenced in a study of cytomegalovirus exposure and HLA in healthy donors. The PCR ran on 60 Vbeta and 13 Jbeta primers. TCRdb's table, derived via immunoSEQ multiplex PCR, lists solely in-frame clones and lacks some. The sample carries 90,000 to 130,000 clones, more than 65% recorded once. Material for sequencing was PBMCs. Every receptor here comes from a woman aged 25 to 39 in good health and CMV-seronegative.

The CDR3 DNA reads as TGTGCCAGCAGCTTGATCCAGGCAACAGCTAACTATGGCTACACCTTC. Its protein product is CASSLIQATANYGYTF. V and J are TRBV5-6 and TRBJ1-2; D not certain. The germline V gene encodes CDR1 SGHDT and CDR2 YYEEEE. This CDR3 has 16 amino acids. V was clipped by 1 base and J by 0 bases, with 13 bases between them.

This clone was counted once. CDR3 loop: CASSAIGSMNTEAFF. The CDR3, as DNA: TGTGCCAGTAGTGCCATAGGGAGCATGAACACTGAAGCTTTCTTT. The chain links TRBV19 to TRBJ1-1; D call uncertain. Trimming stripped 5 bases from V and 0 bases from J, with 13 bases between. Per germline, CDR1 LNHDA and CDR2 SQIVND (reference sequence). This CDR3 contains 15 residues.

This rearrangement joins TRBV19 to TRBJ1-4; D possibly corresponds to TRBD1 (5 bases). Trimming took 8 bases from V and 8 from J, leaving 24 bases between them. Germline CDR1 reads LNHDA; CDR2 reads SQIVND (reference sequence). The CDR3 is made up of 16 amino acids. The CDR3 DNA reads TGTGCCAGTGGAGGGGTCAGGAGGGCGGGCGGAGAAAAACTGTTTTTT. This translates into CASGGVRRAGGEKLFF.

The chain employs TRBV29-1 and TRBJ2-1, with D possibly being TRBD2 (6 bases). This CDR3 has 13 residues. CDR1 and CDR2 from the germline V gene are SQVTM and ANQGSEA. V lost 5 bases to trimming and J lost 6 bases, with 14 bases between them. The CDR3 DNA reads TGCAGCGTTAGAGGGTTGGGGGGCAATGAGCAGTTCTTC. Its protein product is CSVRGLGGNEQFF.

The V and J genes are TRBV5-4 and TRBJ2-2, with 9 bases lining up with TRBD2. Germline V gene sequence: CDR1 SGHNT, CDR2 YYREEE (reference sequence). The length of the CDR3 is 15 residues. With 4 bases clipped from V and 6 bases from J, the junction kept 7 bases outside the gene matches. The CDR3 here is CASSPKREDAGELFF. The CDR3 DNA sequence: TGTGCCAGCAGCCCCAAGCGGGAGGATGCCGGGGAGCTGTTTTTT.

The chain is built from TRBV6-5 and TRBJ1-1; the D is unclear. Germline lookup yields CDR1 MNHEY and CDR2 SVGAGI. V lost 4 bases, J lost 1 base, and 10 bases lay in between. The CDR3 loop spans 14 amino acids. DNA of the CDR3: TGTGCCAGCAGTTCGTGGGGAGGGAACACTGAAGCTTTCTTT. Translation gives CASSSWGGNTEAFF.

The chain has TRBV27 and TRBJ1-1; 8 nucleotides match TRBD1. Germline V gene data show CDR1 as MNHEY and CDR2 as SMNVEV (reference sequence). This CDR3 is built from 14 residues. V lost 7 bases to trimming and J lost 2 bases; unmatched junction nucleotides: 6. The CDR3 sequence: CASTTGGLNTEAFF. CDR3 in DNA: TGTGCCAGCACCACAGGGGGACTTAACACTGAAGCTTTCTTT.

The chain carries TRBV18 and TRBJ1-1; possibly TRBD1 for D (6 bases). V was shortened by 3 bases and J by 3 bases, with 14 bases between the two germline ends. The V gene's germline CDR1 is KGHSH and CDR2 LQKENI. The CDR3 has 15 residues. The CDR3 coding sequence is TGTGCCAGCTCACCTCGGGGGGGCTGGGACACTGAAGCTTTCTTT. It encodes CASSPRGGWDTEAFF.